Below, 29 T cell receptor beta chains from the same sample are listed, as sequenced in a study. Each CDR3 protein gets one entry after TCRdb re-called the RT-PCR reads with MiXCR. The sample carries around 700,000 distinct CDR3 sequences, 13% to 15% recorded once. The material sequenced was memory CD4+ T cells from blood. The origin of the receptors is a female donor in good health, serving as a healthy control.

This clonotype has more than one count but fewer than ten. The chain couples TRBV27 to TRBJ1-5; D unresolved. CDR1 is MNHEY, CDR2 SMNVEV, per germline (reference sequence). V was cut by 8 bases and J by 3 bases, with 14 bases left in between. This CDR3 contains 14 residues. The CDR3 here is CASSVGSDNQPQHF. As DNA, the CDR3 is TGTGCCAGCTCGGTTGGGTCAGACAATCAGCCCCAGCATTTT.

This clonotype was seen more than once but under ten times. The chain joins TRBV7-2 to TRBJ2-3; TRBD2 matches 9 bases. J lost 2 bases, V lost 4 bases, and 22 bases had no gene match. Germline V gene data show CDR1 as SGHTA and CDR2 as FQGNSA. The CDR3 is 21 residues long. In DNA form, the CDR3 reads TGTGCCAGCAGCTCCACACGGAGGGGTAGCGGGAGCGTGGGGCTCACAGATACGCAGTATTTT. Amino acids: CASSSTRRGSGSVGLTDTQYF.

This clonotype was found a few times. This chain connects TRBV7-2 to TRBJ1-5; D ambiguous. The germline V gene has CDR1 SGHTA and CDR2 FQGNSA. CDR3 size: 14 residues. Trimming removed 1 base from V and 11 bases from J, with 15 bases in between. CDR3 protein: CASSLGGSFPAQHF. The CDR3 bases are TGTGCCAGCAGCTTAGGTGGATCCTTTCCGGCCCAGCATTTT.

CDR3: CASSRTSGGRGEQFF. Here the CDR3 DNA reads TGTGCCAGCAGCCGGACTAGCGGGGGGCGGGGTGAGCAGTTCTTC. This chain links TRBV7-2 with TRBJ2-1; 14 nucleotides match TRBD2. The CDR3 runs 15 residues. With 5 bases clipped from V and 9 bases from J, the junction kept 6 bases outside the gene matches. The germline V gene has CDR1 SGHTA and CDR2 FQGNSA.

Only a few counts were recorded for this clonotype. V is TRBV19 and J is TRBJ2-7, with 10 bases identical to TRBD1. This CDR3 has 15 amino acids. Germline V gene lookup returns CDR1 LNHDA and CDR2 SQIVND (reference sequence). V was pared by 5 bases and J by 1 base, with 5 bases of the junction left unmatched. The CDR3 sequence: CASSSVGQGSYEQYF. In DNA form, the CDR3 reads TGTGCCAGTAGTTCTGTGGGACAGGGGTCCTACGAGCAGTACTTC.

J is TRBJ1-5 and V is TRBV6-5, with 8 bases aligning to TRBD1. Trimming removed 5 bases from V and 7 bases from J; junction bases left unmatched: 10. This CDR3 is 15 amino acids long. Germline CDR1 MNHEY, CDR2 SVGAGI. The CDR3 sequence: CASSPMAGQGQPQHF. The CDR3 region has the DNA TGTGCCAGCAGTCCTATGGCCGGACAGGGCCAGCCCCAGCATTTT.

Many counts were recorded for this clonotype. This chain links TRBV6-5 with TRBJ2-3; 11 positions agree with TRBD2. Unmatched junction bases numbered 7, after V lost 4 bases and J lost 1 base. The CDR3 is 17 residues long. In germline, CDR1 is MNHEY, CDR2 SVGAGI. The CDR3 coding sequence is TGTGCCAGCAGTTCCCTTACTAGCGGGAGAGGCACAGATACGCAGTATTTT. This gives the protein CASSSLTSGRGTDTQYF.

The genes are TRBV20-1 and TRBJ2-5; maybe TRBD1 (7 bases). Germline V lookup: CDR1 DFQATT, CDR2 SNEGSKA (reference sequence). V lost 3 bases, J lost 5 bases, and 22 bases lay in between. This CDR3 is built from 16 residues. CDR3 loop: CSASGEPGQRVETQYF. CDR3 DNA: TGCAGTGCTAGCGGGGAACCGGGACAGCGGGTGGAGACCCAGTACTTC.

Only a few counts were recorded for this clonotype. V is TRBV20-1 and J is TRBJ1-4, with D uncertain. Germline V CDR1 and CDR2: DFQATT, SNEGSKA (reference sequence). The CDR3 spans 14 residues. V dropped 2 bases and J dropped 4 bases, with 11 bases sitting between them. CDR3 nucleotide sequence: TGCAGTGCTAGAATACCAGGCCATAATGAAAAACTGTTTTTT. The encoded protein is CSARIPGHNEKLFF.

This clonotype was seen more than once but under ten times. This chain links TRBV14 with TRBJ2-3, with unresolved D. The germline V gene encodes CDR1 SGHDN and CDR2 FVKESK. V lost 1 base and J 3 bases, leaving 14 bases between the germline ends. CDR3 length: 16 residues. CDR3: CASSQVSSRRTDTQYF. The CDR3 coding sequence is TGTGCCAGCAGCCAAGTGTCCTCGCGAAGGACAGATACGCAGTATTTT.

The V gene is TRBV10-3, the J gene TRBJ1-5, with 7 bases that match TRBD1. J was trimmed by 16 bases and V by 0 bases; bases with no gene match: 9. CDR3 length: 13 amino acids. CDR1 and CDR2 (germline): ENHRY, SYGVKD. CDR3 in amino acids: CAISESGTASIHF. CDR3 sequence (DNA): TGTGCCATCAGTGAGTCAGGGACAGCCTCCATACATTTT.

The rearrangement joins TRBV30 to TRBJ1-1; the match to TRBD1 covers 8 bases. Germline V gene lookup returns CDR1 GTSNPN and CDR2 SVGIG (reference sequence). Unmatched junction bases numbered 7, after V lost 5 bases and J lost 5 bases. This CDR3 spans 13 amino acids. The CDR3, as DNA: TGTGCCTGGCGACAGGGGATGGGGACTGAAGCTTTCTTT. Its protein is CAWRQGMGTEAFF.

The chain links TRBV6-5 to TRBJ2-2, with D tentatively TRBD2 (6 bases). The CDR3 runs to 17 residues. Germline-derived CDR1 and CDR2 are MNHEY and SVGAGI. Between the trimmed V and J ends, which lost 6 bases and 2 bases, there was a span of 19 bases. CDR3 coding DNA: TGTGCCAGCAGCCGAAGCGCGGGGCGCCTCAACACCGGGGAGCTGTTTTTT. It is translated as CASSRSAGRLNTGELFF.

This chain links TRBV12-3 or TRBV12-4 with TRBJ2-1; D call uncertain. V shed 5 bases and J shed 7 bases, with 12 bases lying between them. This CDR3 region has 13 residues. In nucleotides, the CDR3 is TGTGCCAGCAGTACCGCGGTGGGAAATGAGCAGTTCTTC. It is translated as CASSTAVGNEQFF.

This clonotype was seen many times. This chain joins TRBV20-1 and TRBJ2-7, with 9 bases that match TRBD2. V lost 0 bases to trimming and J lost 7 bases; unmatched junction nucleotides: 7. This CDR3 contains 14 residues. Looked up from germline, CDR1 is DFQATT and CDR2 is SNEGSKA (reference sequence). In DNA, the CDR3 is TGCAGTGCTAGAGAGGTAGCGGGAGTGAAAGAGCAGTACTTC. Amino acids: CSAREVAGVKEQYF.

This clonotype has just a few counts. V and J are TRBV5-1 and TRBJ2-2; no clear D. CDR3 size: 16 residues. CDR1 and CDR2 (germline): SGHRS, YFSETQ. Trimming removed 4 bases at V and 0 bases at J, with 13 bases between. This chain's CDR3 is CASSPPGSANTGELFF. The CDR3 bases are TGCGCCAGCAGCCCCCCGGGTTCGGCGAACACCGGGGAGCTGTTTTTT.

CDR3 loop: CASSLPGQGYEQFF. DNA for the CDR3: TGCGCCAGCAGCTTACCGGGACAGGGTTATGAGCAGTTCTTC. The gene calls are TRBV5-1 and TRBJ2-1, with TRBD1 identical over 9 bases. This CDR3 has 14 residues. With V trimmed by 2 bases and J by 8 bases, 5 bases remained unmatched. Germline loops: CDR1 SGHRS, CDR2 YFSETQ.

The rearrangement links TRBV5-1 to TRBJ2-2, with D possibly TRBD2 on 5 matching bases. Germline-derived CDR1 and CDR2 are SGHRS and YFSETQ. CDR3 length equals 18 residues. The V gene lost 4 bases and the J gene lost 1 base, with 20 bases spanning the gap. In nucleotides, the CDR3 is TGCGCCAGCAGCCCCTTTATCGACTACGGCCAGAACACCGGGGAGCTGTTTTTT. Translated, it gives CASSPFIDYGQNTGELFF.

This clonotype was seen repeatedly, ten times or more. This chain joins TRBV29-1 and TRBJ2-2; D is undetermined. This CDR3 has 12 amino acids. Trimming cost V 6 bases and J 7 bases, with 12 bases left between them. Germline CDR1 reads SQVTM; CDR2 reads ANQGSEA. The CDR3 loop reads CSVAGPDGELFF. The DNA for the CDR3 is TGCAGCGTAGCAGGCCCAGACGGGGAGCTGTTTTTT.

Regarding this clonotype: No conserved phenylalanine or tryptophan is present at the end of the CDR3, so a read error is the likely explanation. The limits of the CDR3 on the DNA are not certain, so only TCRdb's listed CDR3 is given. The chain employs TRBV20-1 and TRBJ2-3; whether TRBD2, the table's D call, matches the DNA was not checked. The CDR3 has 9 amino acids, counting both end residues. Germline lookup yields CDR1 DFQATT and CDR2 SNEGSKA (reference sequence). The CDR3 loop is CSARDYGLA.

This clonotype was seen a handful of times. This chain links TRBV7-3 with TRBJ2-3; D is uncertain. Trimming cost V 4 bases and J 4 bases, with 9 bases left between them. The CDR3 consists of 13 residues. Germline V CDR1 and CDR2: SGHTA, FQGTGA. The CDR3 DNA is TGTGCCAGCAGCTCATCTCTAGCAGATACGCAGTATTTT. This gives the protein CASSSSLADTQYF.

This rearrangement joins TRBV7-2 to TRBJ2-1; no reliable D call. Looked up from germline, CDR1 is SGHTA and CDR2 is FQGNSA. The CDR3 has 11 amino acids. Trimming removed 5 bases at V and 12 bases at J, with 11 bases between. CDR3 protein: CASSVSVGQFF. The CDR3 region has the DNA TGTGCCAGCAGCGTTTCCGTGGGGCAGTTCTTC.

Worth noting for this clonotype: One base away lies a much larger clone, so this may be a sequencing read error. This chain uses TRBV7-9 with TRBJ2-3; D gene ambiguous. Germline V gives CDR1 SEHNR, CDR2 FQNEAQ (reference sequence). Trimming shortened V by 2 bases and J by 5 bases, and 8 bases separated the two germline ends. CDR3 length equals 13 residues. The CDR3: CASSLPPGDTQYF. CDR3 coding DNA: TGTGCCAGCAGCTTACCCCCGGGAGATACGCAGTATTTT.

The chain uses TRBV20-1 and TRBJ1-5; no definite D call. The CDR3 consists of 13 residues. V was pared by 1 base and J by 7 bases, with 11 bases between. Germline assignment: CDR1 DFQATT and CDR2 SNEGSKA (reference sequence). The DNA for the CDR3 is TGCAGTGCTAGAGGGGCAATTTACCAGCCCCAGCATTTT. Protein: CSARGAIYQPQHF.

The rearrangement joins TRBV7-2 to TRBJ1-5; 7 bases are shared with TRBD1. This CDR3 spans 13 amino acids. Per germline, CDR1 SGHTA and CDR2 FQGNSA. With 4 bases clipped from V and 5 bases from J, the junction kept 2 bases outside the gene matches. CDR3 sequence reads: CASSWDSHQPQHF. In nucleotides, the CDR3 is TGTGCCAGCAGCTGGGACAGCCATCAGCCCCAGCATTTT.

This clonotype was recorded a few times. This sequence joins TRBV20-1 and TRBJ2-3, with 9 bases that match TRBD1. V gave up 2 bases and J gave up 4 bases; unmatched junction bases: 10. The CDR3 loop spans 16 amino acids. Germline V gene sequence: CDR1 DFQATT, CDR2 SNEGSKA (reference sequence). CDR3 protein: CSARFPTGTGSDTQYF. DNA for the CDR3: TGCAGTGCTAGATTTCCGACCGGGACAGGGTCAGATACGCAGTATTTT.

Concerning this clonotype: A much larger clone sits a single nucleotide away, making a read error possible. The chain has TRBV7-2 and TRBJ2-1; 8 nucleotides line up with TRBD1. The J call is doubtful: the DNA matches TRBJ2-7 better. The CDR3 has 16 amino acids. CDR1 and CDR2 from the germline V gene are SGHTA and FQGNSA. The CDR3 protein is CASSFGQGLPYNEQYF. The CDR3 DNA reads TGTGCCAGCAGCTTCGGACAGGGTCTTCCTTACAATGAGCAGTACTTC.

J is TRBJ2-2 and V is TRBV20-1; D possibly corresponds to TRBD1 (6 bases). Germline CDR1 is DFQATT and CDR2 is SNEGSKA (reference sequence). V dropped 5 bases and J dropped 3 bases, with 13 bases sitting between them. The CDR3 totals 14 residues. The CDR3 here is CSAATGIDTGELFF. CDR3 DNA: TGCAGTGCTGCTACAGGGATAGACACCGGGGAGCTGTTTTTT.

This clonotype was observed at least ten times. The CDR3 DNA sequence: TGCGCCAGCAGCCAAGCGGAGAACACCGGGGAGCTGTTTTTT. The encoded protein is CASSQAENTGELFF. The chain combines TRBV4-3 with TRBJ2-2; D not resolved. V was trimmed by 1 base and J by 1 base, leaving 4 bases between them. Germline assignment: CDR1 LGHNA and CDR2 YSLEER. The CDR3 runs 14 residues.